The following is a T cell receptor (beta chain) sequence with its context. Its antigen is currently unknown. TCRdb processed the 5' RACE reads anew with MiXCR; each CDR3 protein has one entry. Of 550,000 to 750,000 distinct CDR3 sequences in the sample, around an eighth were seen once. The data were taken from a study of T cells after yellow fever vaccination. For the study at large: The SMART-Seq v4 Ultra Low Input method served to prepare the low-cell-number fractions.

From germline, CDR1 is SGHTA and CDR2 FQGNSA. This CDR3 comprises 14 residues. The trim removed 7 bases at V and 7 bases at J, leaving 9 bases unmatched. The study's findings and limits: It was the secondary response that reached its peak faster, day 5 versus 15, but it was weaker. Reappearance after the booster was seen for most primary-vaccination clones, at more than 95% CD4 and roughly 90% CD8. Abundant clonotypes from the bulk population could get into FACS-sorted repertoires as contaminants.

Source: PBMCs, taken on the day of the yellow fever booster vaccination. The source of this sequence is a man aged 30 to 39 who received the YFV17D yellow fever vaccine. The chain links TRBV7-2 to TRBJ1-2; TRBD1 matches 10 bases. The CDR3, as DNA: TGTGCCAGCATCGGGACAGGGGAGGCAGTTGGCTACACCTTC. Protein: CASIGTGEAVGYTF.